This passage covers 16 T cell receptor beta chains from one sample sequenced in a study of blood T cell repertoires in COVID-19. TCRdb keeps only in-frame clones here, not all; method: immunoSEQ multiplex PCR. Among 95,000 to 150,000 clones listed, roughly 88% were seen once. Sequencing was done on a sample of peripheral blood. The receptor set was obtained from a man aged 35 to 55 with acute or convalescent COVID-19.

This clone was recorded only once. The chain joins TRBV18 to TRBJ2-1, with TRBD2 identical over 9 bases. CDR3 length: 16 residues. Germline assignment: CDR1 KGHSH and CDR2 LQKENI. The V and J ends lost 6 bases and 7 bases, in that order; junction bases with no gene match: 13. The CDR3 region is CASSRPSSGKTNEQFF. The CDR3 DNA is TGTGCCAGCTCGCGCCCGTCTAGCGGGAAAACAAATGAGCAGTTCTTC.

The chain uses TRBV19 and TRBJ2-3, with 12 bases that match TRBD2. V lost 5 bases, J lost 2 bases, and 5 bases stayed unmatched. The CDR3 contains 16 residues. CDR1 is LNHDA, CDR2 SQIVND, per germline (reference sequence). The CDR3 loop is CASSLGLAGTTDTQYF. As DNA, the CDR3 is TGTGCCAGTAGTCTCGGACTAGCGGGAACCACAGATACGCAGTATTTT.

J is TRBJ2-3 and V is TRBV5-6, with TRBD2 as a possible D gene (6 bases). The germline V and J ends were trimmed by 4 bases and 0 bases, with 9 bases remaining between them. There are 14 residues in the CDR3. Per the germline V gene, CDR1 is SGHDT and CDR2 is YYEEEE. The CDR3: CASSLGTSTDTQYF. CDR3 DNA: TGTGCCAGCAGCCTCGGGACTAGCACAGATACGCAGTATTTT.

The V and J genes are TRBV5-8 and TRBJ1-1; 9 positions agree with TRBD1. The CDR3 sequence is 13 residues long. V shed 3 bases and J 5 bases; nucleotides not matched to a gene: 2. CDR1 is SGHTS and CDR2 is YDEGEE in the germline V gene. The CDR3 region has the DNA TGTGCCAGCAGCTGGGACAGGGAGACTGAAGCTTTCTTT. As protein: CASSWDRETEAFF.

The chain carries TRBV6-2 or TRBV6-3 and TRBJ1-6, with D unclear. Germline CDR1 MNHEY, CDR2 SVGEGT. V lost 6 bases and J lost 9, with 9 bases in between. The CDR3 is 12 amino acids. The CDR3, as DNA: TGTGCCAGCAGACCTCTCGGTTCACCCCTCCACTTT. It yields the protein CASRPLGSPLHF.

The chain carries TRBV4-2 and TRBJ1-2; the match to TRBD1 covers 7 bases. Germline V gene data show CDR1 as LGHNA and CDR2 as YNFKEQ. The CDR3 has 14 amino acids. The V segment lost 5 bases and the J segment 8 bases; nucleotides outside the gene matches: 11. CDR3 sequence reads: CASSDDTGAGGYTF. Here the CDR3 DNA reads TGTGCCAGCAGCGATGACACAGGGGCCGGGGGCTACACCTTC.

The chain uses TRBV7-6 and TRBJ2-2, with TRBD2 as a possible D gene (6 bases). Germline CDR1 reads SGHVS; CDR2 reads FNYEAQ. V was trimmed by 0 bases and J by 2 bases, leaving 16 bases between them. This CDR3 spans 18 amino acids. In nucleotides, the CDR3 is TGTGCCAGCAGCTTAGCGTCCCGGGACTGGGCCAACACCGGGGAGCTGTTTTTT. This gives the protein CASSLASRDWANTGELFF.

The J gene is TRBJ1-2, the V gene TRBV9, with 8 bases identical to TRBD1. Trimming took 3 bases from V and 8 from J; bases not matched to a gene: 15. Germline CDR1 SGDLS, CDR2 YYNGEE. CDR3 length: 16 residues. CDR3 in amino acids: CASSAQTTGDLGGYTF. CDR3 nucleotides: TGTGCCAGCAGCGCACAGACGACAGGGGATCTTGGAGGCTACACCTTC.

The gene calls are TRBV3-1 (or the pseudogene TRBV3-2) and TRBJ2-5, with TRBD2 matching 11 bases. Germline V gene lookup returns CDR1 LGHDT and CDR2 YNNKEL (reference sequence). J lost 3 bases, V lost 3 bases, and 3 bases had no gene match. The CDR3 contains 15 residues. The CDR3 loop is CASSHNSGGEETQYF. The CDR3 coding sequence is TGTGCCAGCAGCCATAATAGCGGGGGGGAAGAGACCCAGTACTTC.

The rearrangement joins TRBV29-1 to TRBJ2-2, with a possible D match to TRBD1 (6 bases). Germline V gene data show CDR1 as SQVTM and CDR2 as ANQGSEA. Trimming left V 6 bases short and J 7 bases short, with 18 bases between. The CDR3 runs to 14 residues. The CDR3 bases are TGCAGCGTCCAACCCCAGGGGCTGGGCGGGGAGCTGTTTTTT. Translation gives CSVQPQGLGGELFF.

The genes are TRBV9 and TRBJ2-5; 7 nucleotides align to TRBD1. The CDR3 loop spans 14 amino acids. With 3 bases clipped from V and 1 base from J, the junction kept 3 bases outside the gene matches. The germline CDR1 and CDR2 sequences are SGDLS and YYNGEE. The CDR3 DNA follows: TGTGCCAGCAGCGCGGGACAGCCCCAAGAGACCCAGTACTTC. Translating gives CASSAGQPQETQYF. Full variable domain (remainder filled in from reference TRBV9 and TRBJ2-5): DSGVTQTPKHLITATGQRVTLRCSPRSGDLSVYWYQQSLDQGLQFLIQYYNGEERAKGNILERFSAQQFPDLHSELNLSSLELGDSALYFCASSAGQPQETQYFGPGTRLLVL.

This clone was picked up a small number of times. V gene TRBV6-5 combines with J gene TRBJ1-6, with D perhaps matching TRBD1 (6 bases). Germline-derived CDR1 and CDR2 are MNHEY and SVGAGI. This CDR3 has 15 residues. V was trimmed by 10 bases and J by 7 bases, leaving 20 bases between them. The CDR3: CATPKGGSNNSPLHF. The DNA for the CDR3 is TGTGCCACCCCGAAGGGGGGGAGTAACAATTCACCCCTCCACTTT.

In its sample, this clone was seen once. This chain connects TRBV13 to TRBJ1-1, with D perhaps TRBD1 (6 bases). Germline-derived CDR1 and CDR2 are PRHDT and FYEKMQ (reference sequence). Trimming pared 0 bases from V and 4 bases from J, leaving 12 bases between. This CDR3 has 15 amino acids. Here the CDR3 reads CASSLGQGRFTEAFF. The CDR3 region has the DNA TGTGCCAGCAGCTTAGGACAGGGCCGTTTCACTGAAGCTTTCTTT.

V and J are TRBV18 and TRBJ1-2, with no clear D. The CDR3 is 15 amino acids. Trimming stripped 1 base from V and 4 bases from J, with 13 bases between. Germline loops: CDR1 KGHSH, CDR2 LQKENI. The CDR3 is CASSPLVTEIYGYTF. CDR3 sequence (DNA): TGTGCCAGCTCACCACTTGTCACAGAAATCTATGGCTACACCTTC.

The chain employs TRBV19 and TRBJ2-1, with a weak D call TRBD1 (6 bases). CDR1 and CDR2 from the germline V gene are LNHDA and SQIVND (reference sequence). The CDR3 loop spans 13 amino acids. Trimming left V 5 bases short and J 5 bases short, with 10 bases between. The CDR3 sequence: CASSDWDNNEQFF. In DNA form, the CDR3 reads TGTGCCAGTAGTGATTGGGACAACAATGAGCAGTTCTTC.

The genes are TRBV18 and TRBJ1-2; the D gene is possibly TRBD1 (5 bases). CDR1 and CDR2 from the germline V gene are KGHSH and LQKENI. V shed 5 bases and J shed 2 bases, with 9 bases lying between them. This CDR3 has 13 residues. For the CDR3, the DNA is TGTGCCAGCTCATTGGACACCAACTATGGCTACACCTTC. Its translation: CASSLDTNYGYTF.